These T cell receptor beta chains were read from a single sample in a study of T-cell memory formation after mild COVID-19. One entry per CDR3 protein, called by TCRdb with MiXCR from the 5' RACE reads. The sample records 300,000 to 400,000 distinct CDR3 sequences, 28% being singletons. Sequencing used PBMCs or a T cell subset sorted from them (not recorded which). Source of these receptors: an adult woman who had mild COVID-19 (a few samples of this study predate the infection). Cell type and time point are not known. Both conserved end residues are part of each CDR3. A D gene is named only where the DNA matches it firmly. Clone size is stated in some rows and not others, as once, few, many or a class when expanded.

j_call	clone_size	v_call	d_call	cdr3_nt	cdr3_aa
TRBJ2-1	few	TRBV30	TRBD2	TGTGCCTGCCTAGCGGGGGGGAATGAGCAGTTCTTC	CACLAGGNEQFF
TRBJ1-2	-	TRBV20-1	TRBD1	TGCAGTGCTAGCCGGTCAGACAGGGCTCGCGATGGCTACACCTTC	CSASRSDRARDGYTF
TRBJ2-1	many	TRBV11-2	-	TGTGCCAGCAGCCTCCGACAGGACTACAATGAGCAGTTCTTC	CASSLRQDYNEQFF
TRBJ2-1	-	TRBV7-9	TRBD2	TGTGCCAGCAGCTCCACGAGAGCGGGGCTTTACAATGAGCAGTTCTTC	CASSSTRAGLYNEQFF
TRBJ2-5	few	TRBV12-3/TRBV12-4	-	TGTGCCAGCACTCCGGGACTCTCGAACACCCAAGAGACCCAGTACTTC	CASTPGLSNTQETQYF
TRBJ2-3	-	TRBV2	-	TGTGCCAGCAGTGAAGCCAGTACCACAGATACGCAGTATTTT	CASSEASTTDTQYF
TRBJ2-3	many	TRBV7-2	-	TGTGCCAGCAGCTTAGCTAGCGGCGATACGCAGTATTTT	CASSLASGDTQYF
TRBJ2-7	few	TRBV20-1	TRBD2	TGCAGTGCATCTAGCGGGAGGGTATCCGAGCAGTACTTC	CSASSGRVSEQYF
TRBJ2-3	many	TRBV9	-	TGTGCCAGCAGCGCCGTTTCAGATACGCAGTATTTT	CASSAVSDTQYF
TRBJ2-1	-	TRBV10-3	-	TGTGCCATCTACAGGGAAGGGGACAATGAGCAGTTCTTC	CAIYREGDNEQFF
TRBJ2-3	few	TRBV29-1	TRBD2	TGCAGCGTTGGGGGGGGGACAGATACGCAGTATTTT	CSVGGGTDTQYF
TRBJ2-1	-	TRBV11-3	TRBD2	TGTGCCAGCAGCCCAAGGACTAGCGGTTTTGGGGAGCAGTTCTTC	CASSPRTSGFGEQFF
TRBJ1-4	-	TRBV27	-	TGTGCCAGCAGTTTATCGGGAACAGTCAATGAAAAACTGTTTTTT	CASSLSGTVNEKLFF
TRBJ2-5	-	TRBV13	TRBD1	TGTGCCAGCAGCCAGGGACAGGTCGAAGAGACCCAGTACTTC	CASSQGQVEETQYF
TRBJ1-2	few	TRBV14	-	TGTGCCAGCAGCCATATGGGGGCGACGAATGGCTACACCTTC	CASSHMGATNGYTF
TRBJ2-7	few	TRBV7-2	TRBD2	TGTGCCAGCAGCTTACAGACTAGCGGGGGGTACGAGCAGTACTTC	CASSLQTSGGYEQYF
TRBJ2-7	-	TRBV5-6	TRBD2	TGTGCCAGCAGCTTGGGGCCAGCGGGACTCTACGAGCAGTACTTC	CASSLGPAGLYEQYF
TRBJ2-3	few	TRBV7-3	TRBD2	TGTGCCAGCAGCTTTGGGAGAGCGGGGGACCGCACAGATACGCAGTATTTT	CASSFGRAGDRTDTQYF
TRBJ1-1	-	TRBV5-1	-	TGCGCCAGCAGCTTGGGGGCGACTGAAGCTTTCTTT	CASSLGATEAFF
TRBJ2-3	-	TRBV29-1	-	TGCAGCGTCCCGATGACGCGCACAGATACGCAGTATTTT	CSVPMTRTDTQYF
TRBJ2-7	once	TRBV6-2/TRBV6-3	-	TGTGCCAGCAGTAGGGGGAACAGCAACTCCTACGAGCAGTACTTC	CASSRGNSNSYEQYF
TRBJ2-7	-	TRBV15	-	TGTGCCACCAGCAGAGTAGTGGGTTTCTACGAGCAGTACTTC	CATSRVVGFYEQYF
TRBJ1-2	few	TRBV4-1	-	TGCGCCAGCAGCCAAGGGAGGACGGTCAGATATGGCTACACCTTC	CASSQGRTVRYGYTF
TRBJ2-1	-	TRBV15	TRBD2	TGTGCCACCAGCCCCAGTGAGCGGGATCTAGGTGAGCAGTTCTTC	CATSPSERDLGEQFF
TRBJ2-2	-	TRBV12-3/TRBV12-4	-	TGTGCCAGCAGTACCGCCTCCTCGGGGCCGAACACCGGGGAGCTGTTTTTT	CASSTASSGPNTGELFF
TRBJ2-6	-	TRBV4-3	-	TGCGCCAGCAGCCAAGACAGGGTGGGTGGGGCCAACGTCCTGACTTTC	CASSQDRVGGANVLTF
TRBJ2-1	few	TRBV4-3	TRBD2	TGCGCCAGCAGCCGGGCGGGAGAGGGCAATGAGCAGTTCTTC	CASSRAGEGNEQFF
TRBJ2-7	-	TRBV28	TRBD1	TGTGCCAGCAGTTCCCCGGCAGGGGGCCCTTACGAGCAGTACTTC	CASSSPAGGPYEQYF
TRBJ2-3	-	TRBV27	TRBD2	TGTGCCAGCAGTCCGTGGGGGGGAGTAGCAGATACGCAGTATTTT	CASSPWGGVADTQYF
TRBJ2-7	few	TRBV14	TRBD1	TGTGCCAGCAGCTGGACAGGGGGCGGTCTCGAGCAGTACTTC	CASSWTGGGLEQYF
TRBJ2-3	-	TRBV13	TRBD2	TGTGCCAGCAGCCGCCTGACCACGGGAGGGTCCAGTAGCACAGATACGCAGTATTTT	CASSRLTTGGSSSTDTQYF
TRBJ2-3	-	TRBV6-2/TRBV6-3	-	TGTGCCAGCAGTTACTACCACGCCGCAGATACGCAGTATTTT	CASSYYHAADTQYF
TRBJ1-1	-	TRBV4-1	-	TGCGCCAGCAGCCAGCCCGTAGGGAGGATCACTGAAGCTTTCTTT	CASSQPVGRITEAFF
TRBJ2-1	many	TRBV7-8	TRBD2	TGTGCCAGCAGCTTAAGACCACTAGCGGGAGCATACAATGAGCAGTTCTTC	CASSLRPLAGAYNEQFF
TRBJ1-1	-	TRBV4-1	-	TGCGCCAGCAGCCAAGATGTGGGCACTGAAGCTTTCTTT	CASSQDVGTEAFF